The 24 T cell receptor beta chains below were found in one sample sequenced in a study of follicular helper T cells after annual influenza vaccination. Time point here: 2015-2016 season, pre-vaccination. Repertoires were generated with immunoSEQ multiplex PCR, while TCRdb's copy carries only in-frame clones and drops some. The sample holds about 1,600 clones, roughly 80% seen once. Here the sequenced sample was CXCR5+ CD38- circulating T follicular helper cells from blood, taken on the day of influenza vaccination. Subset: circulating Tfh, non-naive CD4+CXCR5+PD-1+ (ICOS+CD38+ or ICOS-CD38-). The receptors derive from an adult who received the influenza vaccine.

This sequence joins TRBV7-8 and TRBJ2-1, with D tentatively TRBD1 (6 bases). Germline lookup yields CDR1 SGHVS and CDR2 FQNEAQ. The CDR3 loop spans 15 amino acids. The V gene lost 3 bases and the J gene lost 8 bases, with 17 bases spanning the gap. The CDR3 is CASSLGWTRGDEQFF. The CDR3 region has the DNA TGTGCCAGCAGCTTGGGGTGGACCAGGGGTGATGAGCAGTTCTTC.

The chain recombines TRBV30 with TRBJ1-1; 7 bases match TRBD1. CDR1 and CDR2 from the germline V gene are GTSNPN and SVGIG (reference sequence). This CDR3 region has 14 residues. Trimming took 3 bases from V and 4 from J; bases not matched to a gene: 8. CDR3 loop: CAWSRGSGGTEAFF. The CDR3 nucleotides read TGTGCCTGGAGCCGGGGGTCAGGGGGCACTGAAGCTTTCTTT.

This chain links TRBV4-1 with TRBJ1-1; the D gene is possibly TRBD1 (5 bases). Germline V gene lookup returns CDR1 MGHRA and CDR2 YSYEKL. Trimming removed 4 bases at V and 7 bases at J, with 22 bases between. This CDR3 has 16 amino acids. CDR3 amino acids: CASSPSREGTEVEAFF. The DNA of the CDR3 is TGCGCCAGCAGCCCCTCTCGGGAGGGGACTGAGGTTGAAGCTTTCTTT.

This clone came up once. The rearrangement uses TRBV25-1 and TRBJ2-1; 9 nucleotides agree with TRBD1. CDR3 length: 13 residues. With 0 bases clipped from V and 13 bases from J, the junction kept 4 bases outside the gene matches. The germline gives CDR1 MGHDK, CDR2 SYGVNS. This CDR3 is CASSEYSDRGQFF. The CDR3 DNA reads TGTGCCAGCAGTGAATATTCGGACAGGGGTCAGTTCTTC.

The V gene is TRBV18, the J gene TRBJ1-2; 8 bases align to TRBD1. The CDR3 loop spans 15 amino acids. Germline CDR1 reads KGHSH; CDR2 reads LQKENI. V lost 8 bases, J lost 1 base, and 9 bases stayed unmatched. DNA for the CDR3: TGTGCCAGCCGGGACGACAGGGGTAGTAACTATGGCTACACCTTC. It encodes CASRDDRGSNYGYTF. The full variable domain, its missing parts supplied by reference TRBV18 and TRBJ1-2, is NAGVMQNPRHLVRRRGQEARLRCSPMKGHSHVYWYRQLPEEGLKFMVYLQKENIIDESGMPKERFSAEFPKEGPSILRIQQVVRGDSAAYFCASRDDRGSNYGYTFGSGTRLTVV.

The rearrangement links TRBV28 to TRBJ1-1, with D maybe TRBD1 (6 bases). V shed 5 bases and J shed 11 bases, with 24 bases lying between them. This CDR3 contains 15 residues. Looked up from germline, CDR1 is MDHEN and CDR2 is SYDVKM. The CDR3 nucleotides are TGTGCCAGCAGTCCTCCCGGGGAAGGGGGGACGGGGGCTTTCTTT. Translating gives CASSPPGEGGTGAFF.

Details on this clone: Because it lacks the conserved phenylalanine or tryptophan at the end, this CDR3 is likely a read error. Because the CDR3's place on the DNA is in doubt, the DNA is left out and the CDR3 is given as listed by TCRdb. The rearrangement joins TRBV11-2 to TRBJ1-2; the table's D call, TRBD1, was not checked against the DNA. Germline V gene lookup returns CDR1 SGHAT and CDR2 FQNNGV. Ends included, the CDR3 has 13 residues. CDR3 in amino acids: CASSPNRDRGLLM.

This sequence joins TRBV30 and TRBJ2-1; TRBD1 is a possible D gene (5 bases). The CDR3 totals 13 residues. The germline V and J ends were trimmed by 1 base and 4 bases, with 8 bases remaining between them. CDR1 and CDR2 from the germline V gene are GTSNPN and SVGIG (reference sequence). CDR3 in DNA: TGTGCCTGGAGTGCTCAGGGATACAATGAGCAGTTCTTC. This translates into CAWSAQGYNEQFF.

The chain couples TRBV6-5 to TRBJ2-7; unclear D gene. This CDR3 has 16 amino acids. From germline, CDR1 is MNHEY and CDR2 SVGAGI. The V end was cut by 0 bases, the J end by 6 bases, with 18 bases between. The chain's CDR3 is CASSYSWGYSPTEQYF. The CDR3 nucleotides read TGTGCCAGCAGTTACTCATGGGGTTACTCTCCAACCGAGCAGTACTTC.

The chain uses TRBV7-8 and TRBJ2-7; 7 positions match TRBD2. In germline, CDR1 is SGHVS, CDR2 FQNEAQ. The J segment lost 2 bases and the V segment lost 5 bases, leaving 15 bases of the junction unmatched. The CDR3 extends over 17 amino acids. The CDR3, as DNA: TGTGCCAGCAGCCCGTCCCCGAACTTACGGGGGGCCTACGAGCAGTACTTC. Translation: CASSPSPNLRGAYEQYF.

This clone has only a few counts. DNA of the CDR3: TGTGCCTGGAGTGTATCCGACAGGGGGAAAGCTTTCTTT. This gives the protein CAWSVSDRGKAFF. This chain links TRBV30 with TRBJ1-1, with 9 bases lining up with TRBD1. J gave up 9 bases and V 0 bases, and 5 bases lay outside the gene matches. CDR3 length: 13 residues. Germline CDR1 reads GTSNPN; CDR2 reads SVGIG (reference sequence).

The chain carries TRBV4-1 and TRBJ2-3; TRBD1 or TRBD2 may be the D gene (5 bases each). Germline-derived CDR1 and CDR2 are MGHRA and YSYEKL. The CDR3 length is 16 residues. Trimming took 0 bases from V and 1 from J, leaving 11 bases between them. CDR3 sequence reads: CASSQDHRTGTDTQYF. DNA for the CDR3: TGCGCCAGCAGCCAAGATCACAGGACTGGCACAGATACGCAGTATTTT.

This clone was seen a single time. The chain joins TRBV10-3 to TRBJ1-3; D uncertain. The CDR3 is 15 amino acids. Germline CDR1 and CDR2: ENHRY and SYGVKD. Trimming removed 0 bases from V and 0 bases from J, with 6 bases in between. The CDR3: CAISESRSSGNTIYF. The CDR3 DNA reads as TGTGCCATCAGTGAGTCGCGGAGCTCTGGAAACACCATATATTTT.

The chain is built from TRBV7-2 and TRBJ2-1; 12 nucleotides match TRBD1. J was trimmed by 3 bases and V by 5 bases; bases with no gene match: 8. Germline assignment: CDR1 SGHTA and CDR2 FQGNSA. The CDR3 runs 17 residues. The CDR3 bases are TGTGCCAGCAGCCAACAAGGGACAGGGGGCCTCTACAATGAGCAGTTCTTC. Encoded protein: CASSQQGTGGLYNEQFF.

The chain combines TRBV6-9 with TRBJ2-7, with TRBD2 matching over 10 bases. V shed 5 bases and J 2 bases; nucleotides not matched to a gene: 6. The V gene's germline CDR1 is MNHGY and CDR2 SVAAGI. The CDR3 runs 15 residues. The CDR3, as DNA: TGTGCCAGCAGTAGCGTACTAGCGGGGACCTACGAGCAGTACGTC. This translates into CASSSVLAGTYEQYV.

The chain carries TRBV2 and TRBJ1-4; D not resolved. This CDR3 comprises 14 residues. V was trimmed by 7 bases and J by 4 bases, leaving 13 bases between them. Looked up from germline, CDR1 is SNHLY and CDR2 is FYNNEI. This chain's CDR3 is CASKTDTNNEKLFF. The CDR3 nucleotides are TGTGCCAGCAAAACCGACACGAATAATGAAAAACTGTTTTTT.

The chain links TRBV9 to TRBJ2-5; maybe TRBD2 (6 bases). Germline CDR1 and CDR2: SGDLS and YYNGEE. V was shortened by 0 bases and J by 3 bases, with 18 bases between the two germline ends. The CDR3 has 17 amino acids. The CDR3 sequence: CASSVGGNSGGEETQYF. The DNA for the CDR3 is TGTGCCAGCAGCGTAGGAGGGAATAGCGGAGGAGAAGAGACCCAGTACTTC. Full variable domain (rest looked up from reference TRBV9 and TRBJ2-5): DSGVTQTPKHLITATGQRVTLRCSPRSGDLSVYWYQQSLDQGLQFLIQYYNGEERAKGNILERFSAQQFPDLHSELNLSSLELGDSALYFCASSVGGNSGGEETQYFGPGTRLLVL.

CDR3 in amino acids: CASSIIQGLGNQPQHF. The DNA for the CDR3 is TGTGCCAGTAGTATCATACAGGGGCTTGGCAATCAGCCCCAGCATTTT. J is TRBJ1-5 and V is TRBV19; 7 bases line up with TRBD1. Germline CDR1 and CDR2: LNHDA and SQIVND (reference sequence). The CDR3 totals 16 residues. V was pared by 3 bases and J by 2 bases, with 7 bases of the junction left unmatched. Combining the CDR3 with reference TRBV19 and TRBJ1-5 gives the whole variable domain DGGITQSPKYLFRKEGQNVTLSCEQNLNHDAMYWYRQDPGQGLRLIYYSQIVNDFQKGDIAEGYSVSREKKESFPLTVTSAQKNPTAFYLCASSIIQGLGNQPQHFGDGTRLSIL.

This chain uses TRBV25-1 with TRBJ2-3; D not resolved. Trimming removed 3 bases from V and 10 bases from J, with 14 bases in between. The germline gives CDR1 MGHDK, CDR2 SYGVNS. The CDR3 consists of 13 residues. CDR3 protein: CASSDGIRPPQYF. The DNA of the CDR3 is TGTGCCAGCAGTGATGGAATTCGGCCTCCGCAGTATTTT. The full variable domain, its missing parts supplied by reference TRBV25-1 and TRBJ2-3, is EADIYQTPRYLVIGTGKKITLECSQTMGHDKMYWYQQDPGMELHLIHYSYGVNSTEKGDLSSESTVSRIRTEHFPLTLESARPSHTSQYLCASSDGIRPPQYFGPGTRLTVL.

This chain joins TRBV5-1 and TRBJ2-5; TRBD2 agrees at 10 bases. With 0 bases clipped from V and 4 bases from J, the junction kept 3 bases outside the gene matches. The CDR3 is 15 residues long. Germline values: CDR1 SGHRS, CDR2 YFSETQ. The CDR3 region has the DNA TGCGCCAGCAGCTTGGGAGCGGGGGGGCCAGAGACCCAGTACTTC. It is translated as CASSLGAGGPETQYF.

The chain recombines TRBV28 with TRBJ2-3; D not certain. Trimming left V 6 bases short and J 2 bases short, with 12 bases between. The CDR3 consists of 14 residues. Germline V gene lookup returns CDR1 MDHEN and CDR2 SYDVKM. The CDR3 sequence is CASSPGRLTDTQYF. In DNA, the CDR3 is TGTGCCAGCAGCCCCGGGCGGCTCACAGATACGCAGTATTTT.

This rearrangement joins TRBV7-2 to TRBJ2-5, with TRBD1 matching 9 bases. V lost 6 bases to trimming and J lost 5 bases; unmatched junction nucleotides: 13. The CDR3 consists of 16 residues. Germline-derived CDR1 and CDR2 are SGHTA and FQGNSA. For the CDR3, the DNA is TGTGCCAGCAGTCCAATCGGACAGGGGTTTACGGAGACCCAGTACTTC. Its translation is CASSPIGQGFTETQYF.

Notes on this clone: The junction departs from the called germline gene at one end, perhaps through a read error. The genes are TRBV7-7 and TRBJ1-1; possible D gene TRBD1, 6 bases. CDR1 is SSHAT and CDR2 is FNYEAQ in the germline V gene (reference sequence). The CDR3 loop spans 17 amino acids. Written as DNA, the CDR3 is TGTGCTAGCAGCGCGAACAGGGAAGCGGAAAGGAACACTGAAGCTTTCTTT. Encoded protein: CASSANREAERNTEAFF.

J is TRBJ2-3 and V is TRBV4-1; 11 bases align to TRBD2. Per germline, CDR1 MGHRA and CDR2 YSYEKL. After removal of 2 bases from V and 6 bases from J, the junction contained 4 bases not matched to a gene. The CDR3 is 15 residues long. The CDR3 DNA reads TGCGCCAGCAGCCAAAATAGCGGGAGGGGGGATACGCAGTATTTT. Translated: CASSQNSGRGDTQYF.